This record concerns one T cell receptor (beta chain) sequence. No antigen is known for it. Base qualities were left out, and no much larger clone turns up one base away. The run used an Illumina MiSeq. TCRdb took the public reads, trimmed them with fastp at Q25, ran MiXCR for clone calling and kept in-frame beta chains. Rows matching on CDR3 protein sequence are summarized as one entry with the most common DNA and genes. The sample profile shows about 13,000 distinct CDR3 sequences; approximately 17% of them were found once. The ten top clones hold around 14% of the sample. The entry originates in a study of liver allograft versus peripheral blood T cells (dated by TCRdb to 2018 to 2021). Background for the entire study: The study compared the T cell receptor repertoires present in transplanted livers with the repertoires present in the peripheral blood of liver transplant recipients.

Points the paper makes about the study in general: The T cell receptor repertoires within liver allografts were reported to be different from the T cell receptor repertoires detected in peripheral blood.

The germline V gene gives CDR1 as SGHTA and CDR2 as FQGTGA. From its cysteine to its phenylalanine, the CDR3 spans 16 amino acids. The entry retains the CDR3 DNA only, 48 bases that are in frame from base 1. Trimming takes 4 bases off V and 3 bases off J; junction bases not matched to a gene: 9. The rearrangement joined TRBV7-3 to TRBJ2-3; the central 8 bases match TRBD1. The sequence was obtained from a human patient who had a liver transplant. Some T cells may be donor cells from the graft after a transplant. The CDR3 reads CASSSLTGAGTDTQYF. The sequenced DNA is TGTGCCAGCAGCTCCCTGACAGGGGCGGGGACAGATACGCAGTATTTT. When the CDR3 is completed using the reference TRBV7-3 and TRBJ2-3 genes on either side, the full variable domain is GAGVSQTPSNKVTEKGKYVELRCDPISGHTALYWYRQSLGQGPEFLIYFQGTGAADDSGLPNDRFFAVRPEGSVSTLKIQRTERGDSAVYLCASSSLTGAGTDTQYFGPGTRLTVL.